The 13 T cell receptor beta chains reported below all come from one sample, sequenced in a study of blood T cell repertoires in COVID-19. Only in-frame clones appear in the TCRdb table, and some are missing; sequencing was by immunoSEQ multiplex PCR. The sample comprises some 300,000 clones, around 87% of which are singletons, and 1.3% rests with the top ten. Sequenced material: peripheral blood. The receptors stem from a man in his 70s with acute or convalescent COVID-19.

The CDR3 coding sequence is TGTGCCAGTAGTATAGACACCGACAGCCGCGGAGAGACCCAGTACTTC. Translated, it gives CASSIDTDSRGETQYF. The J gene is TRBJ2-5, the V gene TRBV19, with D perhaps matching TRBD1 (5 bases). V was shortened by 0 bases and J by 4 bases, with 15 bases between the two germline ends. The CDR3 covers 16 residues. The germline CDR1 and CDR2 sequences are LNHDA and SQIVND (reference sequence).

The CDR3 DNA is TGCAGCGTTGACAAACAGAACTATGGCTACACCTTC. Translating it yields CSVDKQNYGYTF. V is TRBV29-1 and J is TRBJ1-2; D remains unclear. The CDR3 extends over 12 amino acids. In germline, CDR1 is SQVTM, CDR2 ANQGSEA. Trimming stripped 3 bases from V and 2 bases from J, with 7 bases between.

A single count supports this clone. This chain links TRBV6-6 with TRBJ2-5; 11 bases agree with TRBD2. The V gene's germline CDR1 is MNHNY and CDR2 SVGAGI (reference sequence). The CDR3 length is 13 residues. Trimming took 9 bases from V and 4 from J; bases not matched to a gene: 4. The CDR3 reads CASSGGAVETQYF. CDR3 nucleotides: TGTGCCAGTAGCGGGGGGGCAGTAGAGACCCAGTACTTC.

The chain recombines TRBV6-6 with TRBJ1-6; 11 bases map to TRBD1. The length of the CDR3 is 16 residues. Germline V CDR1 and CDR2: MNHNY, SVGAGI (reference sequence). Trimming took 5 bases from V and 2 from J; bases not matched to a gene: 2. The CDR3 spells CASSGTGGTYNSPLHF. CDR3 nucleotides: TGTGCCAGCAGTGGGACAGGGGGAACCTATAATTCACCCCTCCACTTT.

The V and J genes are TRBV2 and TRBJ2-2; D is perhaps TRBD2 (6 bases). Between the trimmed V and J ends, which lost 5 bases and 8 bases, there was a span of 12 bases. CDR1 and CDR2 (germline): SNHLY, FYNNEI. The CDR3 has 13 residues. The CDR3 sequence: CASSNAGKGELFF. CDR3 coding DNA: TGTGCCAGCAGTAACGCGGGAAAGGGGGAGCTGTTTTTT.

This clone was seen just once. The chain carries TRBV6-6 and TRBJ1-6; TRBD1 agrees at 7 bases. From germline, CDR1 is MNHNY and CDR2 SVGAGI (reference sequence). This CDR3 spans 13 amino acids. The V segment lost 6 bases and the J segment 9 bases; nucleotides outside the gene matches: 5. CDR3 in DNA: TGTGCCAGCAGACTCCAGGGGGGTTCACCCCTCCACTTT. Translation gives CASRLQGGSPLHF.

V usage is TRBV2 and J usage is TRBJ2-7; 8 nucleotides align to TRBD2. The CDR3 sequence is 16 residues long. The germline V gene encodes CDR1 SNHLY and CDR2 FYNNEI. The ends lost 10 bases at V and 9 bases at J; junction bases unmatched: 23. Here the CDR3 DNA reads TGTGCCATCGACACGACTAGCGTCCTAAGTCAGTGGGGGCAGTACTTC. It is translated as CAIDTTSVLSQWGQYF.

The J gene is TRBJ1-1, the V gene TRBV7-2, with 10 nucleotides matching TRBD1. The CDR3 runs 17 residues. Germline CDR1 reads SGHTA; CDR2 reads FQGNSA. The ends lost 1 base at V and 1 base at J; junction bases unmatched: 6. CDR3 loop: CASSLGGDRGPNTEAFF. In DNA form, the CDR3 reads TGTGCCAGCAGCTTAGGGGGGGACAGGGGTCCGAACACTGAAGCTTTCTTT.

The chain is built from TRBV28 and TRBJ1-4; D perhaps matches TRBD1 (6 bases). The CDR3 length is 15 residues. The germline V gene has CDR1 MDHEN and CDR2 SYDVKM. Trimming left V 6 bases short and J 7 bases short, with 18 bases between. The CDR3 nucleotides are TGTGCCAGCAGACCCGGGGGGCGTGATCGTGAAAAACTGTTTTTT. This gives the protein CASRPGGRDREKLFF.

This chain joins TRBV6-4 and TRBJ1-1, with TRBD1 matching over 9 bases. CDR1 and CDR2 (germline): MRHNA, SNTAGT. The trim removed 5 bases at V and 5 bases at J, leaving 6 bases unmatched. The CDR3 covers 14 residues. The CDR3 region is CASSYDRGRTEAFF. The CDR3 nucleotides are TGTGCCAGCAGTTATGACAGGGGGAGGACTGAAGCTTTCTTT.

The CDR3 sequence: CASSSGQGVSSEQYF. In DNA, the CDR3 is TGCGCCAGCAGCTCGGGACAGGGGGTTTCCAGCGAGCAGTACTTC. The chain couples TRBV5-1 to TRBJ2-7, with 11 bases fitting TRBD1. The CDR3 has 15 amino acids. V dropped 3 bases and J dropped 6; count of bases not matched to a gene: 8. Germline values: CDR1 SGHRS, CDR2 YFSETQ. The entire variable domain, with the rest obtained from reference TRBV5-1 and TRBJ2-7, is as follows: KAGVTQTPRYLIKTRGQQVTLSCSPISGHRSVSWYQQTPGQGLQFLFEYFSETQRNKGNFPGRFSGRQFSNSRSEMNVSTLELGDSALYLCASSSGQGVSSEQYFGPGTRLTVT.

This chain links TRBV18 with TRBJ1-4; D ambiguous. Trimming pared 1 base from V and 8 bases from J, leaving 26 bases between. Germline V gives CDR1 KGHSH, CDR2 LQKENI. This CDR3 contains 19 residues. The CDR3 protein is CASSPRGTVRDSNPEKLFF. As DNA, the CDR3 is TGTGCCAGCTCACCACGGGGAACAGTCCGGGATTCGAACCCCGAAAAACTGTTTTTT.

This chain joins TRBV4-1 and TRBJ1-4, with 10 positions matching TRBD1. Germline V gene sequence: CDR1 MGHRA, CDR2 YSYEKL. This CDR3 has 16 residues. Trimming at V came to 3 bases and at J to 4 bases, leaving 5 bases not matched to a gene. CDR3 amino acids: CASSQDRGFGNEKLFF. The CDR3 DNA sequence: TGCGCCAGCAGCCAGGACAGGGGGTTTGGTAATGAAAAACTGTTTTTT.